This TCR beta chain was identified during a study of T-cell memory formation after mild COVID-19. Study-wide findings and caveats: In pre-infection memory, a portion of responding clones appeared, which suggested that cross-reactive memory joined. Chiefly within CM and EM were the contracting CD4+ clones; CD8+ ones were within EMRA.

In regard to this clonotype: Its antigen remains unknown.

The CDR3 spans 14 residues. V was shortened by 11 bases and J by 2 bases, with 17 bases between the two germline ends. Per the germline V gene, CDR1 is LNHNV and CDR2 is YYDKDF (reference sequence). Each CDR3 protein gets one entry after TCRdb re-called the 5' RACE reads with MiXCR. The sample shows around 310,000 distinct CDR3 sequences, 15% of them seen only once. The V and J genes are TRBV15 and TRBJ2-3; weak D call: TRBD2 (6 bases). Sequenced input: PBMCs or a T cell subset sorted from them (not recorded which). This TCR came from a man younger than 30 who had mild COVID-19 (a few samples of this study predate the infection). Cell type and time point are not known. The CDR3 reads CASGLGFHTDTQYF. The CDR3 DNA reads TGTGCCTCGGGACTGGGATTTCACACAGATACGCAGTATTTT.